This T cell receptor (beta chain) appears in the sequencing data of a study of cytomegalovirus exposure and HLA in healthy donors. Background on the study: A subsequent analysis stated that the approximately 110 validation repertoires were run on the same platform as the 550 to 750 first-cohort repertoires.

Details on this clone: Its antigen is not identified.

Libraries were prepared by immunoSEQ multiplex PCR; TCRdb keeps only in-frame clonotypes and omits some of them. The sample has 73,000 or so clones, approximately 94% seen once. The study, taken as a whole, reports: A list of more than 150 TCR beta chains associated with cytomegalovirus was given. Reportedly, cytomegalovirus status was diagnosed with high sensitivity and specificity. Most TCR sequences proved rare, with some public TCRs found in many donors.

The V end was cut by 1 base, the J end by 0 bases, with 13 bases between. Germline V lookup: CDR1 MGHRA, CDR2 YSYEKL. The CDR3 length is 18 residues. This receptor was identified in a woman aged 18-29 years in good health and CMV-seropositive. This rearrangement joins TRBV4-1 to TRBJ2-6, with D uncertain. The sample taken for sequencing was PBMCs. CDR3 DNA sequence: TGCGCCAGCAGCCAAGTTGAAAAGAGGAGCTCTGGGGCCAACGTCCTGACTTTC. As protein: CASSQVEKRSSGANVLTF.